The rows below give T cell receptor beta chains drawn from one sample of a study of blood T cell repertoires in COVID-19. Some clones are missing from TCRdb's copy, which holds only in-frame ones; the method was immunoSEQ multiplex PCR. The table lists tens of thousands of clones, 85% to 90% of them singletons. Sequencing input: peripheral blood. The receptors were sampled from a woman older than 75 with active or convalescent COVID-19. Both conserved end residues are part of each CDR3. Each record gives: clone size, J gene, V gene, D gene, CDR3 protein, CDR3 DNA. A D gene is named only where the DNA matches it firmly. Some rows have no size entry. The others give once, few or many, or a class for an expanded clone.

abundance: .; j_gene: TRBJ2-5; v_gene: TRBV20-1; d_gene: .; CDR3aa: CSARARDKEYF; CDR3nt: TGCAGTGCAAGAGCCAGGGATAAAGAGTACTTC
abundance: .; j_gene: TRBJ1-2; v_gene: TRBV27; d_gene: .; CDR3aa: CASSLSSSFNYGYTF; CDR3nt: TGTGCCAGCAGTTTATCGTCCAGTTTTAACTATGGCTACACCTTC
abundance: once; j_gene: TRBJ2-7; v_gene: TRBV19; d_gene: TRBD1; CDR3aa: CASSRPPGQGAYEQYF; CDR3nt: TGTGCCAGTAGTAGACCCCCGGGACAGGGGGCCTACGAGCAGTACTTC
abundance: once; j_gene: TRBJ2-3; v_gene: TRBV3-1/TRBV3-2; d_gene: .; CDR3aa: CASSQRRAASTDTQYF; CDR3nt: TGTGCCAGCAGCCAACGGAGGGCGGCTAGCACAGATACGCAGTATTTT
abundance: .; j_gene: TRBJ2-3; v_gene: TRBV18; d_gene: .; CDR3aa: CASSPARGGHTQYF; CDR3nt: TGTGCCAGCTCACCGGCGCGAGGGGGACATACGCAGTATTTT
abundance: .; j_gene: TRBJ2-3; v_gene: TRBV11-2; d_gene: .; CDR3aa: CASSLVGGSTDTQYF; CDR3nt: TGTGCCAGCAGCTTGGTGGGGGGTAGCACAGATACGCAGTATTTT
abundance: .; j_gene: TRBJ2-1; v_gene: TRBV5-1; d_gene: .; CDR3aa: CASSFSPSGVSEQFF; CDR3nt: TGCGCCAGCAGCTTCAGTCCCTCGGGGGTAAGTGAGCAGTTCTTC
abundance: .; j_gene: TRBJ2-5; v_gene: TRBV11-2; d_gene: .; CDR3aa: CASSPVGPEETQYF; CDR3nt: TGTGCCAGCAGCCCGGTGGGGCCTGAAGAGACCCAGTACTTC
abundance: .; j_gene: TRBJ2-1; v_gene: TRBV6-5; d_gene: .; CDR3aa: CASSPGLNSYNEQFF; CDR3nt: TGTGCCAGCAGCCCGGGACTCAACTCCTACAATGAGCAGTTCTTC
abundance: .; j_gene: TRBJ1-1; v_gene: TRBV2; d_gene: .; CDR3aa: CASREDGNTEAFF; CDR3nt: TGTGCCAGCAGGGAGGACGGGAACACTGAAGCTTTCTTT
abundance: .; j_gene: TRBJ2-3; v_gene: TRBV2; d_gene: .; CDR3aa: CASSEVQGTDTQYF; CDR3nt: TGTGCCAGCAGTGAGGTCCAGGGAACAGATACGCAGTATTTT
abundance: .; j_gene: TRBJ2-1; v_gene: TRBV6-5; d_gene: TRBD1; CDR3aa: CASSPTGGAYNEQFF; CDR3nt: TGTGCCAGCAGCCCCACAGGGGGCGCATACAATGAGCAGTTCTTC
abundance: .; j_gene: TRBJ2-5; v_gene: TRBV24-1; d_gene: TRBD1; CDR3aa: CATSEPDREETQYF; CDR3nt: TGTGCCACCAGTGAACCTGACAGGGAAGAGACCCAGTACTTC
abundance: .; j_gene: TRBJ2-1; v_gene: TRBV7-8; d_gene: TRBD2; CDR3aa: CASSKLGTSGAYNEQFF; CDR3nt: TGTGCCAGCAGCAAATTAGGGACTAGCGGGGCCTACAATGAGCAGTTCTTC
abundance: .; j_gene: TRBJ2-7; v_gene: TRBV6-6; d_gene: TRBD1; CDR3aa: CASSYSDRGREQYF; CDR3nt: TGTGCCAGCAGTTACTCGGACAGGGGGCGCGAGCAGTACTTC